These 2 T cell receptor beta chains came from one sample sequenced in a study of monozygotic twins with inflammatory bowel disease (dated by TCRdb to about 2019). The library was built by means of 5' RACE. Instrument on record: Illumina HiSeq 2500. TCRdb reprocessed the reads and lists each CDR3 protein sequence as a single entry, with no DNA. This sample's clone table shows fewer than 550,000 distinct CDR3 sequences. The top ten clonotypes cover 2% to 3% of the sample. Specimen: blood. Every receptor here comes from a human donor with ulcerative colitis or Crohn's disease, or a healthy co-twin of an affected twin (not recorded which).

This chain uses TRBV7-2 with TRBJ1-5. This CDR3 has 12 amino acids. Per the germline V gene, CDR1 is SGHTA and CDR2 is FQGNSA. The CDR3 sequence is CASSLGRPPQHF. The variable domain in full, with the rest retrieved from reference TRBV7-2 and TRBJ1-5, is GAGVSQSPSNKVTEKGKDVELRCDPISGHTALYWYRQSLGQGLEFLIYFQGNSAPDKSGLPSDRFSAERTGGSVSTLTIQRTQQEDSAVYLCASSLGRPPQHFGDGTRLSIL.

The chain is built from TRBV19 and TRBJ2-1; the TCRdb call, TRBD2, lacks DNA for checking. Germline CDR1 is LNHDA and CDR2 is SQIVND (reference sequence). There are 14 residues in the CDR3. CDR3 loop: CASSTRTSSNEQFF.